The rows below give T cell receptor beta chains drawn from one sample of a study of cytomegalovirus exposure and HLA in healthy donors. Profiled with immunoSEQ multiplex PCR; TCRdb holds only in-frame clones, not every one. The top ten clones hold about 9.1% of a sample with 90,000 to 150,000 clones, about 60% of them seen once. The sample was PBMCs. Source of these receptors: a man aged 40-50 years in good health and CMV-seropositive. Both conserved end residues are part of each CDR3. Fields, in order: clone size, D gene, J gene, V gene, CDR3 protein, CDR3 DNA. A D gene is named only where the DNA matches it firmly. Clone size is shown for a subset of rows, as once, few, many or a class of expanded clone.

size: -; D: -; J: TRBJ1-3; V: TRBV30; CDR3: CAWSVASGNTIYF; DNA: TGTGCCTGGAGTGTGGCCTCTGGAAACACCATATATTTT
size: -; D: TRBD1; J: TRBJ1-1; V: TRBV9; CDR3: CASSVGQVLTEAFF; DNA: TGTGCCAGCAGCGTTGGACAGGTTCTCACTGAAGCTTTCTTT
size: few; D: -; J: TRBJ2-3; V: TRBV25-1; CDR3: CASRTGLTDTQYF; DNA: TGTGCCAGCAGGACAGGCCTCACAGATACGCAGTATTTT
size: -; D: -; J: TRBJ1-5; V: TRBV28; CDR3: CASAPSGGVEDQPQHF; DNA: TGTGCCAGCGCTCCATCTGGAGGGGTCGAGGATCAGCCCCAGCATTTT
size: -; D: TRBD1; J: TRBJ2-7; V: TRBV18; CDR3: CASSPAGTGGEDEQYF; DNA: TGTGCCAGCTCACCTGCCGGGACAGGGGGCGAGGACGAGCAGTACTTC
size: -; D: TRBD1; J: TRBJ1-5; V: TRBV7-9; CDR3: CASSRTGNNQPQHF; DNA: TGTGCCAGCAGCAGGACAGGGAACAATCAGCCCCAGCATTTT
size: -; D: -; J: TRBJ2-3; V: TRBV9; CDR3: CASSVAGYRTDTQYF; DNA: TGTGCCAGCAGCGTAGCGGGATACCGCACAGATACGCAGTATTTT
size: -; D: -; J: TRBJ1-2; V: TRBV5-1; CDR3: CASSLDPGSNGYTF; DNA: TGCGCCAGCAGCTTGGATCCAGGGTCGAATGGCTACACCTTC
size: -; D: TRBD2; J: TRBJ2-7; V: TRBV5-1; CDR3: CASSLGGSYGYEQYF; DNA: TGCGCCAGCAGCTTGGGCGGGAGCTATGGGTACGAGCAGTACTTC
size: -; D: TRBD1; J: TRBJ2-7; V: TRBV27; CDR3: CASSLRTGRLYEQYF; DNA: TGTGCCAGCAGTTTACGGACAGGGCGGCTTTACGAGCAGTACTTC
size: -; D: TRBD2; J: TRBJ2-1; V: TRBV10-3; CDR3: CAISEPPGLAGGAYNEQFF; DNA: TGTGCCATCAGTGAGCCACCGGGACTAGCGGGGGGTGCCTACAATGAGCAGTTCTTC
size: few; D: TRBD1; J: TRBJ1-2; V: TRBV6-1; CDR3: CASSQSGGTNYGYTF; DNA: TGTGCCAGCAGTCAGTCAGGGGGTACGAACTATGGCTACACCTTC
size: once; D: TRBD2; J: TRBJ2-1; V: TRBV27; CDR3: CASSLTSGTTEQFF; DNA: TGTGCCAGCAGCCTTACTAGCGGCACAACTGAGCAGTTCTTC
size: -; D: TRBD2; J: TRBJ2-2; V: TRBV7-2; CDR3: CASSLSTLAGVGAGELFF; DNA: TGTGCCAGCAGCTTGTCTACACTAGCGGGAGTAGGGGCCGGGGAGCTGTTTTTT
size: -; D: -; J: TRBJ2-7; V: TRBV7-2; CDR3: CASSLGLARYEQYF; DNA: TGTGCCAGCAGCTTAGGTTTAGCCCGATACGAGCAGTACTTC
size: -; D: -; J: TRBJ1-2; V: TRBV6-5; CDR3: CASSYKGYGYTF; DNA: TGTGCCAGCAGTTACAAGGGGTATGGCTACACCTTC
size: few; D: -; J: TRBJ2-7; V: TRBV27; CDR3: CASSPRGGGHHYEQYF; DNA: TGTGCCAGCAGCCCCCGAGGGGGGGGACACCATTACGAGCAGTACTTC
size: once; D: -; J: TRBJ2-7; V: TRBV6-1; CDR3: CASIPPGLVSYEQYF; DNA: TGTGCCAGCATCCCCCCAGGTCTGGTTTCCTACGAGCAGTACTTC
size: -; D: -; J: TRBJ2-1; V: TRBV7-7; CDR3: CASSVSRDYEQFF; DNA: TGTGCCAGCAGCGTCAGCCGGGACTATGAGCAGTTCTTC
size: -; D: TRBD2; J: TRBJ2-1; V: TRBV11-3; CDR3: CASSLDLGGANEQFF; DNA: TGTGCCAGCAGCTTAGATCTCGGGGGGGCCAATGAGCAGTTCTTC
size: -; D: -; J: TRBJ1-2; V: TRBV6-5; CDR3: CASSPPLTASYGYTF; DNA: TGTGCCAGCAGTCCTCCCCTGACAGCATCCTATGGCTACACCTTC
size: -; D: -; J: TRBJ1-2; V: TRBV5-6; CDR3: CASIQGTQGGYTF; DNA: TGTGCCAGCATCCAGGGTACTCAGGGTGGCTACACCTTC
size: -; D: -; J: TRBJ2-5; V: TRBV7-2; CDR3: CASSAGTWGSETQYF; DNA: TGTGCCAGCAGCGCCGGGACATGGGGTTCAGAGACCCAGTACTTC
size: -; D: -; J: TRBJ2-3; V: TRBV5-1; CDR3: CASSLGTTMGDTQYF; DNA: TGCGCCAGCAGCTTGGGGACTACCATGGGTGATACGCAGTATTTT
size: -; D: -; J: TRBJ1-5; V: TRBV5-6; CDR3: CASSLGGVVVRQPQHF; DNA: TGTGCCAGCAGCTTGGGAGGCGTGGTTGTACGGCAGCCCCAGCATTTT
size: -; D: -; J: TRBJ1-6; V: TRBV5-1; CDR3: CASSPEQGSPLHF; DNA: TGCGCCAGCTCTCCCGAACAGGGTTCACCCCTCCACTTT
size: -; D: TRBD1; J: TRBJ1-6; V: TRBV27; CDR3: CASSSQQGAWGSPLHF; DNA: TGTGCCAGCAGCAGCCAACAGGGGGCTTGGGGCTCACCCCTCCACTTT
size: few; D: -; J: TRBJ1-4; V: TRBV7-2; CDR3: CASSSGTRGEKLFF; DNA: TGTGCCAGCAGCTCTGGGACAAGAGGGGAAAAACTGTTTTTT
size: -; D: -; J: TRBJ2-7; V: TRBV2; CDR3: CASSDTGIYEQYF; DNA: TGTGCCAGCAGTGATACGGGAATCTACGAGCAGTACTTC
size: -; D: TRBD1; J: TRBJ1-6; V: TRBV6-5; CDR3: CASSWTGWSYNSPLHF; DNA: TGTGCCAGCAGTTGGACAGGGTGGTCCTATAATTCACCCCTCCACTTT
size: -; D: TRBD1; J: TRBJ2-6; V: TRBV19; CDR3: CASRPGTGSGANVLTF; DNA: TGTGCCAGTAGGCCCGGGACAGGCTCTGGGGCCAACGTCCTGACTTTC
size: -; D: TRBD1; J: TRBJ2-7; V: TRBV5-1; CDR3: CASSAGTGISYEQYF; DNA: TGCGCCAGCAGCGCGGGGACAGGGATTTCTTACGAGCAGTACTTC
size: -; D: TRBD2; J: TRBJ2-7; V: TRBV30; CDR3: CAWSPIAGEQYF; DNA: TGTGCCTGGAGTCCGATAGCGGGAGAGCAGTACTTC
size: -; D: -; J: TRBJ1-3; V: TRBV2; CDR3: CASSWALSGNTIYF; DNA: TGTGCCAGCAGTTGGGCTCTCTCTGGAAACACCATATATTTT
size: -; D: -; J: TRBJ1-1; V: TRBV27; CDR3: CASAFSLGPPNTEAFF; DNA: TGTGCCAGCGCCTTTTCCCTGGGGCCCCCGAACACTGAAGCTTTCTTT
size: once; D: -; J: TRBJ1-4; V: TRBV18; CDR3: CASSPSDSFATNEKLFF; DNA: TGTGCCAGCTCACCATCGGACAGTTTCGCAACTAATGAAAAACTGTTTTTT
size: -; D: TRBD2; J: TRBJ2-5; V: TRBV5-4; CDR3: CASSSSGGASETQYF; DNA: TGTGCCAGCAGCTCTAGCGGGGGGGCCTCAGAGACCCAGTACTTC
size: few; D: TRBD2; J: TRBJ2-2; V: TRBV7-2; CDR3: CASSRGLAGTGELFF; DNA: TGTGCCAGCAGCAGGGGACTAGCGGGGACCGGGGAGCTGTTTTTT
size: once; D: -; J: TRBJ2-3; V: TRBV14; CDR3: CASSQGQTFTDTQYF; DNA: TGTGCCAGCAGCCAGGGCCAAACCTTCACAGATACGCAGTATTTT
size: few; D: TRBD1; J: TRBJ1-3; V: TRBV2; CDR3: CASSYGQGGYYTIYF; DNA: TGTGCCAGCAGTTACGGACAGGGGGGATACTACACCATATATTTT
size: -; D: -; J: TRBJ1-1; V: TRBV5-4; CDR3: CASSPEARVNTEAFF; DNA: TGTGCCAGCAGCCCGGAGGCCCGGGTGAACACTGAAGCTTTCTTT
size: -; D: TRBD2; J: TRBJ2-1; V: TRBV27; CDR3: CASSAGLAGRINEQFF; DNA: TGTGCCAGCAGTGCAGGACTAGCGGGACGGATCAATGAGCAGTTCTTC
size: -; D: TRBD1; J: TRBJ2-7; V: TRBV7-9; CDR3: CASRQGLEYEQYF; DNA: TGTGCCAGTCGACAGGGTCTGGAGTACGAGCAGTACTTC
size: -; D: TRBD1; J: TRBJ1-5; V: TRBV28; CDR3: CASSLMGDRGRLYSNQPQHF; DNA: TGTGCCAGCAGTTTAATGGGGGACAGGGGACGACTTTATAGCAATCAGCCCCAGCATTTT
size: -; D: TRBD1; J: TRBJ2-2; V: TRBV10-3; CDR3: CAISGGGQGVAGELFF; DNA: TGTGCCATCAGTGGAGGGGGACAGGGGGTCGCCGGGGAGCTGTTTTTT
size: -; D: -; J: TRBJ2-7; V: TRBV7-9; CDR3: CASSSRALASSYEQYF; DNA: TGTGCCAGCAGTTCCCGGGCTCTAGCGAGCTCCTACGAGCAGTACTTC
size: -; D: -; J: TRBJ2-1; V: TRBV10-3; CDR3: CAISESMVRGSSYNEQFF; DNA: TGTGCCATCAGTGAGTCAATGGTTCGGGGGAGCTCCTACAATGAGCAGTTCTTC
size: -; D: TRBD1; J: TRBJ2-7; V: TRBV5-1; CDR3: CASSLKGGVDREQYF; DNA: TGCGCCAGCAGCTTGAAAGGGGGCGTTGATCGGGAGCAGTACTTC
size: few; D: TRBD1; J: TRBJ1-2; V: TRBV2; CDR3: CASSWDRATYGYTF; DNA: TGTGCCAGCAGTTGGGACAGGGCGACCTATGGCTACACCTTC
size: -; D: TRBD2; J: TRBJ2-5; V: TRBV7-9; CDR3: CASSLSLAGGETQYF; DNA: TGTGCCAGCAGCTTAAGCCTAGCGGGAGGGGAGACCCAGTACTTC
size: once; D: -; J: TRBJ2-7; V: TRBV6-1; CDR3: CASSLDRYEQYF; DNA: TGTGCCAGCAGCTTGGACAGATACGAGCAGTACTTC
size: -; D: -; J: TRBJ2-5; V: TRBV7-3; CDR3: CASSLVGTSETQYF; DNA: TGTGCCAGCAGCTTAGTTGGCACCTCAGAGACCCAGTACTTC
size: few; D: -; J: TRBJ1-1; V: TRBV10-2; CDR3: CASSEPPSTAIYEAFF; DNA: TGCGCCAGCAGTGAGCCCCCATCGACAGCAATCTATGAAGCTTTCTTT
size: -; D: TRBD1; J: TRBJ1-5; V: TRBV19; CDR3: CASTQGVSGNQPQHF; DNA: TGTGCCAGTACACAGGGGGTATCGGGCAATCAGCCCCAGCATTTT
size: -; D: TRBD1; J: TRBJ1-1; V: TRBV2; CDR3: CASTQDRGRVTEAFF; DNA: TGTGCCAGCACCCAGGACAGGGGACGGGTCACTGAAGCTTTCTTT
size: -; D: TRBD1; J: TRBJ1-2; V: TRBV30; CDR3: CAWSLTGVGGYTF; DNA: TGTGCCTGGAGTTTGACAGGGGTCGGTGGCTACACCTTC